The count of the clone carrying this T cell receptor (beta chain) is one. The entry originates in a study of blood T cell repertoires in COVID-19. Study-level information: Whether acute or convalescent, the COVID-19 samples came from the United States, Italy and Spain. PBMCs, B-cell-depleted T cells, or T cells were the source of the cDNA or gDNA that made up the material.

This CDR3 contains 14 residues. The germline gives CDR1 MRHNA, CDR2 SNTAGT. V gave up 4 bases and J gave up 7 bases; unmatched junction bases: 6. The authors' processing: Estimated nucleated cell counts came from reference gene primer amplification. Profiling relied on immunoSEQ multiplex PCR, and the TCRdb table lists in-frame clones only, not all of them. That table supplies the V and J calls and clone size; D and trimming were determined from the DNA. Here the sample spans 140,000 to 150,000 clones, roughly 86% being singletons. This clonotype originated in a human donor with acute or convalescent COVID-19. The donor label of this sample is uncertain. The chain is built from TRBV6-4 and TRBJ1-1; 10 bases align to TRBD1. Material for sequencing was peripheral blood. The CDR3 sequence is CASSGQGASSEAFF. The CDR3 DNA follows: TGTGCCAGCAGTGGACAGGGGGCCTCCAGTGAAGCTTTCTTT.